The clone carrying this TCR beta chain occurred a few times. The target antigen is unknown. Investigators isolated RNA and reverse transcribed it into cDNA to act as the sequencing template. Measured with immunoSEQ multiplex PCR; TCRdb has only the in-frame clones, and not every one. The table records more than 200,000 clones, 40% to 45% of them present only once. The CDR3 sequence is 13 residues long. V shed 4 bases and J 6 bases; nucleotides not matched to a gene: 2. Germline CDR1 SGHRS, CDR2 YFSETQ. The sample belongs to a study of CD8+ T cells in alopecia areata. Described treatment: oral pan-JAK inhibitor, 5-10 mg twice daily. Cell sorting on a FACSAria was used to separate CD4+ and CD8+ T cells from the PBMCs. Overall study findings and caveats: Scalp clonality, along with expanded CD8+ clones among the top 100, was significantly decreased by tofacitinib. Under tofacitinib, numerous expanded lesional clonotypes remained detectable in scalp and blood.

The J gene is TRBJ2-1, the V gene TRBV5-1, with 9 bases matching TRBD1. The specimen was CD4+ T cells sorted from blood, collected at roughly week 36, from a patient treated with tofacitinib. The source is a human donor with alopecia areata. The chain's CDR3 is CASSRDRANEQFF. The CDR3 nucleotides are TGCGCCAGCAGCCGGGACAGGGCCAATGAGCAGTTCTTC.